One sample yielded the 32 T cell receptor beta chains listed below, sequenced in a study of blood T cell repertoires in COVID-19. Assay: immunoSEQ multiplex PCR; the TCRdb copy retains only in-frame clones and omits some. The sample contains roughly 73,000 clones, about 88% of which appear only once. Material for sequencing was peripheral blood. All receptors come from a man older than 75 with acute or convalescent COVID-19.

The gene calls are TRBV10-1 and TRBJ1-1; tentatively, D is TRBD1 (5 bases). The CDR3 covers 14 residues. Germline V gives CDR1 WNHNN, CDR2 SYGVQD (reference sequence). V shed 3 bases and J shed 4 bases, with 12 bases lying between them. Here the CDR3 reads CASSDSQGATEAFF. CDR3 nucleotides: TGCGCCAGCAGTGACAGCCAAGGGGCCACTGAAGCTTTCTTT.

The chain employs TRBV7-2 and TRBJ2-3, with 10 nucleotides matching TRBD2. V was clipped by 5 bases and J by 6 bases; unmatched bases: 11. Per the germline V gene, CDR1 is SGHTA and CDR2 is FQGNSA. The CDR3 extends over 16 amino acids. The CDR3 loop reads CASSGRTSGLSDTQYF. CDR3 in DNA: TGTGCCAGCAGCGGGAGGACTAGCGGCTTGTCTGATACGCAGTATTTT. The entire variable domain, with the rest obtained from reference TRBV7-2 and TRBJ2-3, is as follows: GAGVSQSPSNKVTEKGKDVELRCDPISGHTALYWYRQSLGQGLEFLIYFQGNSAPDKSGLPSDRFSAERTGGSVSTLTIQRTQQEDSAVYLCASSGRTSGLSDTQYFGPGTRLTVL.

This clone has just a few counts. The chain carries TRBV9 and TRBJ2-2; D is possibly TRBD1 (6 bases). Trimming stripped 4 bases from V and 1 base from J, with 8 bases between. There are 14 residues in the CDR3. CDR1 SGDLS and CDR2 YYNGEE come from the germline V gene. The CDR3 DNA reads as TGTGCCAGCAGCAGGACAGTGAACACCGGGGAGCTGTTTTTT. Translating it yields CASSRTVNTGELFF.

The rearrangement uses TRBV20-1 and TRBJ1-4; D is unresolved. Germline V gene sequence: CDR1 DFQATT, CDR2 SNEGSKA (reference sequence). Trimming took 2 bases from V and 4 from J, leaving 2 bases between them. The CDR3 has 11 residues. This chain's CDR3 is CSARYNEKLFF. The CDR3 bases are TGCAGTGCTAGATATAATGAAAAACTGTTTTTT.

The V gene is TRBV9, the J gene TRBJ2-1; 8 nucleotides agree with TRBD2. Germline CDR1 SGDLS, CDR2 YYNGEE. V was clipped by 4 bases and J by 6 bases; unmatched bases: 6. The CDR3 covers 14 residues. This chain's CDR3 is CASSPRLASNEQFF. Written as DNA, the CDR3 is TGTGCCAGCAGCCCCCGACTAGCGTCCAATGAGCAGTTCTTC.

V usage is TRBV10-1 and J usage is TRBJ1-5; tentatively, D is TRBD1 (5 bases). The germline V and J ends were trimmed by 2 bases and 6 bases, with 8 bases remaining between them. CDR3 size: 13 residues. From germline, CDR1 is WNHNN and CDR2 SYGVQD (reference sequence). The CDR3 DNA is TGCGCCAGCAGTGAGCAGGGAGGTCAGCCCCAGCATTTT. The encoded protein is CASSEQGGQPQHF.

The chain carries TRBV5-1 and TRBJ2-2; D is perhaps TRBD1 (5 bases). Trimming removed 4 bases from V and 7 bases from J, with 11 bases in between. Germline CDR1 is SGHRS and CDR2 is YFSETQ. The CDR3 is 13 amino acids. The CDR3 here is CASSSRVGGELFF. In DNA form, the CDR3 reads TGCGCCAGCAGCAGCAGGGTAGGCGGGGAGCTGTTTTTT.

In its sample, this clone was seen once. The chain couples TRBV3-1 (or the pseudogene TRBV3-2) to TRBJ2-7; D uncertain. Germline assignment: CDR1 LGHDT and CDR2 YNNKEL (reference sequence). V lost 2 bases and J 4 bases, leaving 12 bases between the germline ends. The CDR3 length is 14 residues. The CDR3 nucleotides are TGTGCCAGCAGCCAAACAGCTGGTGGGTACGAGCAGTACTTC. It yields the protein CASSQTAGGYEQYF.

The V and J genes are TRBV5-6 and TRBJ2-5, with D maybe TRBD1 (6 bases). The CDR3 totals 13 residues. The germline V and J ends were trimmed by 4 bases and 4 bases, with 11 bases remaining between them. Germline lookup yields CDR1 SGHDT and CDR2 YYEEEE. This CDR3 reads CASSRGMGETQYF. CDR3 in DNA: TGTGCCAGCAGCAGGGGGATGGGAGAGACCCAGTACTTC.

The chain recombines TRBV7-9 with TRBJ1-2; 7 bases are a match to TRBD1. This CDR3 has 13 amino acids. The germline CDR1 and CDR2 sequences are SEHNR and FQNEAQ (reference sequence). With 7 bases clipped from V and 2 bases from J, the junction kept 4 bases outside the gene matches. This chain's CDR3 is CASNTQGNYGYTF. CDR3 bases: TGTGCCAGCAACACACAGGGGAACTATGGCTACACCTTC.

The rearrangement links TRBV2 to TRBJ1-4, with 9 bases matching TRBD1. This CDR3 has 15 amino acids. Germline V gives CDR1 SNHLY, CDR2 FYNNEI. V lost 6 bases, J lost 8 bases, and 10 bases stayed unmatched. CDR3 region: CASSLGGTGFEKLFF. The CDR3 coding sequence is TGTGCCAGCAGCCTCGGTGGGACAGGGTTCGAAAAACTGTTTTTT.

V and J are TRBV5-1 and TRBJ1-2; D uncertain. The CDR3 is 13 amino acids. Trimming cost V 0 bases and J 3 bases, with 6 bases left between them. Germline V gene lookup returns CDR1 SGHRS and CDR2 YFSETQ. The CDR3 protein is CASSLESDYGYTF. DNA of the CDR3: TGCGCCAGCAGCTTGGAGTCGGACTATGGCTACACCTTC.

This sequence joins TRBV7-8 and TRBJ1-1; D is unclear. Germline assignment: CDR1 SGHVS and CDR2 FQNEAQ. The length of the CDR3 is 13 residues. Trimming removed 1 base from V and 1 base from J, with 4 bases in between. This CDR3 is CASSLGQNTEAFF. In DNA, the CDR3 is TGTGCCAGCAGCTTAGGGCAGAACACTGAAGCTTTCTTT.

A few counts support this clone. This chain uses TRBV5-4 with TRBJ2-1, with 10 bases aligning to TRBD2. Germline V gives CDR1 SGHNT, CDR2 YYREEE (reference sequence). The ends lost 5 bases at V and 7 bases at J; junction bases unmatched: 3. The CDR3 runs to 13 residues. CDR3 amino acids: CASSRTSGNEQFF. CDR3 coding DNA: TGTGCCAGCAGTAGGACTAGCGGAAATGAGCAGTTCTTC. The full variable domain, in which reference TRBV5-4 and TRBJ2-1 provide the parts outside the CDR3, is ETGVTQSPTHLIKTRGQQVTLRCSSQSGHNTVSWYQQALGQGPQFIFQYYREEENGRGNFPPRFSGLQFPNYSSELNVNALELDDSALYLCASSRTSGNEQFFGPGTRLTVL.

This chain links TRBV27 with TRBJ2-5, with a tentative D call TRBD2 (5 bases). The CDR3 loop spans 14 amino acids. Trimming took off 2 bases at V and 4 bases at J, with 11 bases between the two ends. Germline CDR1 reads MNHEY; CDR2 reads SMNVEV (reference sequence). This CDR3 reads CASSLTAGGETQYF. DNA of the CDR3: TGTGCCAGCAGTTTAACGGCGGGCGGAGAGACCCAGTACTTC.

This sequence joins TRBV30 and TRBJ1-1, with D possibly TRBD1 on 5 matching bases. V shed 4 bases and J shed 4 bases, with 19 bases lying between them. The V gene's germline CDR1 is GTSNPN and CDR2 SVGIG (reference sequence). This CDR3 is built from 15 residues. The CDR3 spells CAWNHKGQKSTEAFF. DNA for the CDR3: TGTGCCTGGAATCATAAGGGGCAGAAGTCCACTGAAGCTTTCTTT.

This clone has a handful of counts. The rearrangement links TRBV5-1 to TRBJ1-1; D is unclear. V was shortened by 2 bases and J by 2 bases, with 13 bases between the two germline ends. CDR1 is SGHRS, CDR2 YFSETQ, per germline. The CDR3 is 15 amino acids. This CDR3 is CASSFRGRENTEAFF. CDR3 bases: TGCGCCAGCAGCTTCCGTGGACGGGAAAACACTGAAGCTTTCTTT.

The chain has TRBV7-2 and TRBJ2-5; D might be TRBD1 (6 bases). CDR1 is SGHTA and CDR2 is FQGNSA in the germline V gene. Trimming stripped 4 bases from V and 2 bases from J, with 11 bases between. The CDR3 runs 14 residues. CDR3 in amino acids: CASSSWTVQETQYF. CDR3 DNA sequence: TGTGCCAGCAGCTCTTGGACAGTTCAAGAGACCCAGTACTTC.

This clone has just a few counts. The V gene is TRBV5-1, the J gene TRBJ2-3; a possible D gene is TRBD2 (6 bases). Germline loops: CDR1 SGHRS, CDR2 YFSETQ. The CDR3 spans 15 residues. Trimming left V 0 bases short and J 4 bases short, with 12 bases between. The CDR3 DNA is TGCGCCAGCAGCTTGGTGCTAGGAGGGGCAGATACGCAGTATTTT. It specifies CASSLVLGGADTQYF.

J is TRBJ1-2 and V is TRBV10-3; D possibly corresponds to TRBD1 (5 bases). Germline loops: CDR1 ENHRY, CDR2 SYGVKD. Trimming left V 4 bases short and J 5 bases short, with 8 bases between. The CDR3 sequence is 12 residues long. CDR3 in amino acids: CAISGDSYGYTF. The CDR3 region has the DNA TGTGCCATCAGTGGTGACAGTTATGGCTACACCTTC.

The gene calls are TRBV10-3 and TRBJ2-3; D is unresolved. Trimming took 5 bases from V and 1 from J, leaving 7 bases between them. There are 13 residues in the CDR3. Germline V gene data show CDR1 as ENHRY and CDR2 as SYGVKD. CDR3 protein: CAISPAGTDTQYF. CDR3 in DNA: TGTGCCATCAGTCCCGCGGGCACAGATACGCAGTATTTT.

This chain links TRBV19 with TRBJ1-5; D is unclear. Germline V gene data show CDR1 as LNHDA and CDR2 as SQIVND (reference sequence). With 7 bases removed from V and 0 bases from J, the gap between germline ends came to 10 bases. This CDR3 region has 14 residues. The DNA for the CDR3 is TGTGCCAGTAAACCTTACTTTAGCAATCAGCCCCAGCATTTT. Its protein is CASKPYFSNQPQHF.

J is TRBJ1-5 and V is TRBV19, with D uncertain. The CDR3 loop spans 13 amino acids. V gave up 2 bases and J gave up 4 bases, with 6 bases separating them. Germline CDR1 reads LNHDA; CDR2 reads SQIVND (reference sequence). This CDR3 reads CASSITVNQPQHF. CDR3 DNA: TGTGCCAGTAGTATAACAGTTAATCAGCCCCAGCATTTT.

V usage is TRBV6-5 and J usage is TRBJ2-5, with a weak D call TRBD2 (5 bases). Germline CDR1 and CDR2: MNHEY and SVGAGI. Between the trimmed V and J ends, which lost 5 bases and 5 bases, there was a span of 15 bases. CDR3 length: 14 amino acids. This chain's CDR3 is CASSPSEGWETQYF. CDR3 coding DNA: TGTGCCAGCAGTCCCTCCGAGGGCTGGGAGACCCAGTACTTC.

The genes are TRBV9 and TRBJ2-6; D may be TRBD1 (6 bases). The CDR3 is 17 residues long. The germline V gene has CDR1 SGDLS and CDR2 YYNGEE. V lost 0 bases and J 4 bases, leaving 14 bases between the germline ends. The chain's CDR3 is CASSVAPPGAGANVLTF. DNA for the CDR3: TGTGCCAGCAGCGTAGCCCCCCCAGGGGCCGGGGCCAACGTCCTGACTTTC.

The rearrangement joins TRBV29-1 to TRBJ1-1; a possible D gene is TRBD1 (5 bases). V was pared by 3 bases and J by 1 base, with 9 bases between. CDR3 length equals 13 residues. Germline assignment: CDR1 SQVTM and CDR2 ANQGSEA. The CDR3 here is CSVDGGSNTEAFF. The CDR3, as DNA: TGCAGCGTTGATGGGGGGTCGAACACTGAAGCTTTCTTT. Drawing the rest from reference TRBV29-1 and TRBJ1-1, the complete variable domain is SAVISQKPSRDICQRGTSLTIQCQVDSQVTMMFWYRQQPGQSLTLIATANQGSEATYESGFVIDKFPISRPNLTFSTLTVSNMSPEDSSIYLCSVDGGSNTEAFFGQGTRLTVV.

The rearrangement joins TRBV6-5 to TRBJ1-1; D possibly corresponds to TRBD1 (5 bases). With 2 bases removed from V and 6 bases from J, the gap between germline ends came to 16 bases. The CDR3 extends over 15 amino acids. CDR1 and CDR2 from the germline V gene are MNHEY and SVGAGI. The CDR3 protein is CASSYLRVAGAEAFF. The CDR3 region has the DNA TGTGCCAGCAGTTACCTGAGGGTAGCGGGGGCTGAAGCTTTCTTT.

The chain uses TRBV3-1 (or the pseudogene TRBV3-2) and TRBJ1-4; D not certain. Trimming left V 4 bases short and J 2 bases short, with 11 bases between. The V gene's germline CDR1 is LGHDT and CDR2 YNNKEL (reference sequence). This CDR3 comprises 15 residues. CDR3 loop: CASSRGSGTNEKLFF. CDR3 sequence (DNA): TGTGCCAGCAGCCGAGGGAGTGGGACTAATGAAAAACTGTTTTTT.

The chain recombines TRBV24-1 with TRBJ2-5; perhaps TRBD2 as D (6 bases). Trimming shortened V by 5 bases and J by 1 base, and 16 bases separated the two germline ends. CDR1 is KGHDR and CDR2 is SFDVKD in the germline V gene. The length of the CDR3 is 16 residues. The CDR3, as DNA: TGTGCCACCAGTGGGGCCGCAGGGAGGTTCCAAGAGACCCAGTACTTC. It codes for CATSGAAGRFQETQYF.

A single count supports this clone. The J gene is TRBJ2-7, the V gene TRBV25-1, with D possibly being TRBD2 (5 bases). The CDR3 is made up of 16 amino acids. Germline values: CDR1 MGHDK, CDR2 SYGVNS. V gave up 4 bases and J gave up 3 bases, with 19 bases separating them. The CDR3 spells CASSARRGHQDYEQYF. CDR3 bases: TGTGCCAGCAGTGCGAGGAGAGGGCACCAGGACTACGAGCAGTACTTC.

The chain couples TRBV5-6 to TRBJ1-2; weak D call: TRBD1 (5 bases). This CDR3 region has 15 residues. V shed 1 base and J shed 2 bases, with 12 bases lying between them. CDR1 and CDR2 from the germline V gene are SGHDT and YYEEEE. In DNA form, the CDR3 reads TGTGCCAGCAGCTTGCGGGGGTTACGGAACTATGGCTACACCTTC. It yields the protein CASSLRGLRNYGYTF.

The rearrangement links TRBV6-6 to TRBJ1-2; no definite D call. Trimming cost V 2 bases and J 0 bases, with 10 bases left between them. The CDR3 loop spans 15 amino acids. Germline CDR1 and CDR2: MNHNY and SVGAGI (reference sequence). This chain's CDR3 is CASSYPGRTNYGYTF. The DNA of the CDR3 is TGTGCCAGCAGTTACCCCGGGAGGACTAACTATGGCTACACCTTC.